A selection of T cell receptor beta chains follows, all from one sample in a study of shared clonotypes between healthy human individuals. TCRdb's table, derived via immunoSEQ multiplex PCR, lists solely in-frame clones and lacks some. The data contain 2,500,000 or so clones, approximately 92% of them seen just once; the ten biggest clones take up under 0.15%. The specimen sequenced was naive CD4+ T cells sorted from blood. These receptors originate from a young man in good health. Each CDR3 is given with its conserved first and last residue. The order of the fields is V gene, D gene, J gene, CDR3 DNA, CDR3 protein. D genes are given only for firm matches.

TRBV7-9	TRBD2	TRBJ2-3	TGTGCCAGCAGCTTCGGGACTATCGAGACAGATACGCAGTATTTT	CASSFGTIETDTQYF
TRBV2	TRBD1	TRBJ1-2	TGTGCCAGCAGGAACCCGGGACAGCTCTATGGCTACACCTTC	CASRNPGQLYGYTF
TRBV7-8	.	TRBJ1-5	TGTGCCAGCAGCTTAGTGAACAGGGCTAGCAATCAGCCCCAGCATTTT	CASSLVNRASNQPQHF
TRBV2	.	TRBJ2-1	TGTGCCAGCAGTGGCGGGGTTCGTTTACGTGAGCAGTTCTTC	CASSGGVRLREQFF
TRBV30	TRBD2	TRBJ2-4	TGTGCCTGGAGTGTGTCAACTAGCGGGGGGATAGCCAAAAACATTCAGTACTTC	CAWSVSTSGGIAKNIQYF
TRBV6-5	TRBD2	TRBJ2-7	TGTGCCAGCAGTTGGACTAGCGGGAGGGCCTCCTACGAGCAGTACTTC	CASSWTSGRASYEQYF
TRBV30	.	TRBJ2-2	TGTGCCTGGAGAGAGGAGCGGTGGACCGGGGAGCTGTTTTTT	CAWREERWTGELFF
TRBV5-1	.	TRBJ1-1	TGCGCCAGCAGCTTGGTGTTGAACACTGAAGCTTTCTTT	CASSLVLNTEAFF
TRBV30	TRBD1	TRBJ1-5	TGTGCCTGGACCCCAGCACAGGGGGGCAATCAGCCCCAGCATTTT	CAWTPAQGGNQPQHF
TRBV27	TRBD1	TRBJ1-2	TGTGCCAGCCAATCGGCAGGGACAGGGGAGGGTGGCTACACCTTC	CASQSAGTGEGGYTF
TRBV7-3	.	TRBJ1-3	TGTGCCAGCAGTACTACAGGGACCGCTGGAAACACCATATATTTT	CASSTTGTAGNTIYF